This T cell receptor (beta chain) was observed in a study of blood T cell repertoires in COVID-19. Looking at the study overall: The cDNA or gDNA used as material had been derived from T cells, B-cell-depleted T cells, or PBMCs.

The method was immunoSEQ multiplex PCR; TCRdb's version includes in-frame clones alone and lacks a portion of them. The sample has 80,000 or so clones, roughly 80% seen once; the top ten hold 36%. J was trimmed by 6 bases and V by 7 bases; bases with no gene match: 20. CDR1 is SQVTM, CDR2 ANQGSEA, per germline. The CDR3 spans 18 residues. The chain joins TRBV29-1 to TRBJ2-1, with 11 bases matching TRBD2. The sample consisted of peripheral blood. The sequence was collected from a woman in her 70s with acute or convalescent COVID-19. CDR3: CSAEDSSGRASLRNEQFF. The CDR3 nucleotides are TGCAGCGCAGAGGATAGTAGCGGGAGGGCATCGCTTCGCAATGAGCAGTTCTTC.